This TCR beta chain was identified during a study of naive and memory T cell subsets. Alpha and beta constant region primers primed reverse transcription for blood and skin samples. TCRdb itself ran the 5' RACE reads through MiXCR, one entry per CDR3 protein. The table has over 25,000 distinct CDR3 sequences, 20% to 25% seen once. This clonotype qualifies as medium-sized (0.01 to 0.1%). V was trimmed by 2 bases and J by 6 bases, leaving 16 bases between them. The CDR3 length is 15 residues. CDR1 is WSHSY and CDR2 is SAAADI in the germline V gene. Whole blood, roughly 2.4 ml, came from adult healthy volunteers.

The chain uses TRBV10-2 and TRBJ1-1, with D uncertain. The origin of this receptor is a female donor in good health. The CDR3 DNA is TGCGCCAGCAGTGAGGAAGACGGTGGGGTCCCTGAAGCTTTCTTT. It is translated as CASSEEDGGVPEAFF.